A selection of T cell receptor beta chains follows, all from one sample in a study of a mutant IDH1 vaccine in newly diagnosed glioma. The repertoire was sequenced with immunoSEQ multiplex PCR; TCRdb's copy has only in-frame clones and lacks some. The sample lists around 53,000 clones, roughly nine tenths occurring once. Which antigens these TCRs recognize remains unknown. This material consisted of PBMCs, taken from a glioma patient whose treatment included an IDH1 peptide vaccine. Source of these receptors: a man aged 45-65 years with glioma. CDR3s include the opening cysteine and the closing phenylalanine or tryptophan. The D gene is left open where the match is weak. The size of a clone is reported for some rows only, either as once, few or many, or as a class for expanded clones.

D	size	J	V	DNA	CDR3
TRBD2	-	TRBJ2-1	TRBV28	TGTGCCAGCAGTTTCCCCATAAGCGGGAGCTCAAATGAGCAGTTCTTC	CASSFPISGSSNEQFF
-	-	TRBJ1-1	TRBV19	TGTGCCAGTAGTATAGATGGTAACACTGAAGCTTTCTTT	CASSIDGNTEAFF
TRBD1	once	TRBJ2-7	TRBV5-1	TGCGCCAGCAGCCTACCGGGACAGGGAACGCGCGAGCAGTACTTC	CASSLPGQGTREQYF
TRBD1	-	TRBJ2-7	TRBV9	TGTGCCAGCAGCGTAGGTAACAGGGGCTACGAGCAGTACTTC	CASSVGNRGYEQYF
-	-	TRBJ2-5	TRBV27	TGTGCCAGCAAGATGACAGACAGCACGACCCAGTACTTC	CASKMTDSTTQYF
-	once	TRBJ1-2	TRBV6-1	TGTGCCACCATGCGACAGGAGTCTTTCTATGGCTACACCTTC	CATMRQESFYGYTF
TRBD1	-	TRBJ2-3	TRBV27	TGTGCCAGCAGTTCCGACAGGGTAGGGTTGGATACGCAGTATTTT	CASSSDRVGLDTQYF
-	-	TRBJ1-6	TRBV19	TGTGCCAGTAGTCCACGGGACAAAAATAATTCACCCCTCCACTTT	CASSPRDKNNSPLHF
-	-	TRBJ1-5	TRBV4-3	TGCGCCAGCAGCCAAGATCTGGCGGGGAGCAATCAGCCCCAGCATTTT	CASSQDLAGSNQPQHF
-	-	TRBJ2-7	TRBV29-1	TGCAGCGTTGAAGGAGGGTACGAGCAGTACTTC	CSVEGGYEQYF
-	once	TRBJ2-3	TRBV27	TGTGCCAGCAGTACCCGCACAGATACGCAGTATTTT	CASSTRTDTQYF
-	-	TRBJ1-3	TRBV5-4	TGTGCCAGCAGCTTCGGACTCGGAGGAAACACCATATATTTT	CASSFGLGGNTIYF
TRBD2	-	TRBJ2-5	TRBV7-3	TGTGCCAGCAGCTTGCTAGCGGGGCGGACCCAGTACTTC	CASSLLAGRTQYF
TRBD1	-	TRBJ1-6	TRBV25-1	TGTGCCAGCAATGGACAGGGCCAAAGTTCACCCCTCCACTTT	CASNGQGQSSPLHF
-	-	TRBJ2-3	TRBV13	TGTGCCAGCAGCTTCGGGGGAGGCTCTAGCACAGATACGCAGTATTTT	CASSFGGGSSTDTQYF
-	-	TRBJ2-2	TRBV7-9	TGTGCCAGCAGCTTATTTGCCACCGGGGAGCTGTTTTTT	CASSLFATGELFF
-	-	TRBJ1-1	TRBV4-3	TGCGCCAGCAGCCCCCAGAGCGGACTCACCAACACTGAAGCTTTCTTT	CASSPQSGLTNTEAFF
TRBD1	-	TRBJ1-3	TRBV30	TGTGCCTGGAGTGTAAGGGGGCCATACCCTGGAAACACCATATATTTT	CAWSVRGPYPGNTIYF
-	once	TRBJ1-4	TRBV25-1	TGTGCCACGAGACGAGGGCGGGAAAAACTGTTTTTT	CATRRGREKLFF
-	-	TRBJ2-7	TRBV27	TGTGCCAGCAGTCCGAGGGGGGGCGCTTACGAGCAGTACTTC	CASSPRGGAYEQYF
-	-	TRBJ1-6	TRBV5-1	TGCGCCAGCAGTTGGGGTGGAAGCTCCTATAATTCACCCCTCCACTTT	CASSWGGSSYNSPLHF
TRBD1	once	TRBJ1-4	TRBV7-9	TGTGCCAGCAGCGTACACAGGGGTGGTATATTTGGAAAGAGTGAAAAACTGTTTTTT	CASSVHRGGIFGKSEKLFF
TRBD2	-	TRBJ2-3	TRBV5-6	TGTGCCAGCAGCTTAGAGCGGGGGGTCACAGATACGCAGTATTTT	CASSLERGVTDTQYF
-	-	TRBJ2-1	TRBV28	TGTGCCAGCAGCACAAGGGAATATAGGCATGAGCAGTTCTTC	CASSTREYRHEQFF
-	-	TRBJ1-3	TRBV9	TGTGCCAGCAGCGTATCTAGAGGGGCCTACTCTGGAAACACCATATATTTT	CASSVSRGAYSGNTIYF
TRBD2	few	TRBJ2-1	TRBV10-3	TGTGCCATCAGAGCGGGACTAGCGGGATCCTACAATGAGCAGTTCTTC	CAIRAGLAGSYNEQFF
-	-	TRBJ1-5	TRBV5-1	TGCGCCAGCAGCTTGGAGGGGACTCAGCCCCAGCATTTT	CASSLEGTQPQHF
-	-	TRBJ1-1	TRBV6-4	TGTGCCAGCAGTGAATCGGGACCGATGAACACTGAAGCTTTCTTT	CASSESGPMNTEAFF
TRBD1	-	TRBJ1-6	TRBV5-1	TGCGCCAGCAGCCAGAAGGGACAGGGGCAATCACCCCTCCACTTT	CASSQKGQGQSPLHF
-	-	TRBJ1-1	TRBV29-1	TGCAGCGTTCGGGACCAGGTGACTGAAGCTTTCTTT	CSVRDQVTEAFF
TRBD1	-	TRBJ1-2	TRBV7-2	TGTGCCAGCAGCCCCAGGGACAGCTTGAGCTTAATCTATGGCTACACCTTC	CASSPRDSLSLIYGYTF
-	-	TRBJ1-1	TRBV11-2	TGTGCCAGCAGCTTAAGTAGTCCGAACACTGAAGCTTTCTTT	CASSLSSPNTEAFF
TRBD2	-	TRBJ2-5	TRBV7-7	TGTGCTAGCAGCTTAAGAGCGGGGGGACATGTACAAGAGACCCAGTACTTC	CASSLRAGGHVQETQYF
TRBD1	-	TRBJ1-2	TRBV10-3	TGTGCCATCAAGACAGGGGAATCGTTAGGCGGCTACACCTTC	CAIKTGESLGGYTF
-	-	TRBJ1-1	TRBV9	TGTGCCAGCAGCGTAGCCCAAGTGATGGGGGGCACTGAAGCTTTCTTT	CASSVAQVMGGTEAFF
-	-	TRBJ2-3	TRBV5-6	TGTGCCAGCAGTAGAAGGGGGAGCACAGATACGCAGTATTTT	CASSRRGSTDTQYF
TRBD1	-	TRBJ2-2	TRBV6-1	TGTGCCAGCACGGACAGGTCCACCGGGGAGCTGTTTTTT	CASTDRSTGELFF
TRBD2	-	TRBJ2-1	TRBV19	TGTGCCAGTAGCCGTTCAGGGACTAGAATCTACAATGAGCAGTTCTTC	CASSRSGTRIYNEQFF
TRBD1	-	TRBJ2-1	TRBV4-2	TGTGCCAGCAGCGCTATCGGACAGGGGTACAATGAGCAGTTCTTC	CASSAIGQGYNEQFF
TRBD2	-	TRBJ2-3	TRBV9	TGTGCCAGCAGCGGGCGGACTAGCGGGAGGCAAGATACGCAGTATTTT	CASSGRTSGRQDTQYF
TRBD1	-	TRBJ2-7	TRBV19	TGTGCCAGTCGGAAGACAGGGCACGAGCAGTACTTC	CASRKTGHEQYF
-	-	TRBJ1-1	TRBV5-1	TGCGCCAGCAGCCGACCAGCGGGAAGGACTGAAGCTTTCTTT	CASSRPAGRTEAFF
-	once	TRBJ2-7	TRBV11-2	TGTGCCAGCAGCTTCGGACGTATCTACGAGCAGTACTTC	CASSFGRIYEQYF
TRBD1	-	TRBJ1-5	TRBV30	TGTGCCTGGAGTGTAGGGACAGGGGTGGGGGCCAATCAGCCCCAGCATTTT	CAWSVGTGVGANQPQHF
-	-	TRBJ1-1	TRBV6-6	TGTGCCAGCAGTTACTCGACAACAGGGTTCCAAGCTTTCTTT	CASSYSTTGFQAFF
-	-	TRBJ2-2	TRBV25-1	TGTGCCAGCAGTGAATTAAGTGGGGCGCGAACCGGGGAGCTGCTTTTT	CASSELSGARTGELLF
-	-	TRBJ1-2	TRBV28	TGTGCCAGCAGTTTCCAGGGCTATGGCTACACCTTC	CASSFQGYGYTF
-	-	TRBJ2-2	TRBV9	TGTGCCAGCAGCCAGAGAGACACCGGGGAGCTGTTTTTT	CASSQRDTGELFF